Following are 5 T cell receptor beta chains from one sample sequenced in a study of T-cell reconstitution after alpha-beta-depleted transplantation in children. For TCRbeta, the library was prepared with unique molecular identifiers. TCRdb called the PCR reads again in MiXCR, with one record for every CDR3 protein. The table lists around 200,000 distinct CDR3 sequences, around a sixth of them singletons, with about 39% in the top ten. Sequencing used PBMCs, mostly from graft donor cells, obtained 360 days after TCRalphabeta/CD19-depleted stem cell transplant. These receptor sequences come from a male patient aged 2-15 years who had a stem cell transplant for acute lymphoblastic leukemia, so the T cells may come from the graft donor.

This clonotype was detected only a few times. The rearrangement uses TRBV2 and TRBJ2-7, with D maybe TRBD2 (6 bases). The V and J ends lost 10 bases and 6 bases respectively, with 16 bases between them. Germline values: CDR1 SNHLY, CDR2 FYNNEI. The length of the CDR3 is 12 residues. CDR3 loop: CAIQLGGGEQYF. DNA of the CDR3: TGTGCCATCCAGCTCGGGGGAGGCGAGCAGTACTTC. The full variable domain, its missing parts supplied by reference TRBV2 and TRBJ2-7, is EPEVTQTPSHQVTQMGQEVILRCVPISNHLYFYWYRQILGQKVEFLVSFYNNEISEKSEIFDDQFSVERPDGSNFTLKIRSTKLEDSAMYFCAIQLGGGEQYFGPGTRLTVT.

The chain recombines TRBV2 with TRBJ1-3; 8 bases line up with TRBD1. J was trimmed by 0 bases and V by 5 bases; bases with no gene match: 9. CDR1 is SNHLY, CDR2 FYNNEI, per germline. The CDR3 is 17 residues long. This CDR3 is CASSSSGQASSGNTIYF. The DNA of the CDR3 is TGTGCCAGCAGTTCCTCGGGACAGGCGTCCTCTGGAAACACCATATATTTT.

V is TRBV12-3 or TRBV12-4 and J is TRBJ1-1; D gene unclear. The CDR3 has 10 residues. V was pared by 5 bases and J by 6 bases, with 4 bases between. In nucleotides, the CDR3 is TGTGCCAGCAGTAGATCTGAAGCTTTCTTT. Translating it yields CASSRSEAFF.

This clonotype was counted a few times. The chain uses TRBV4-3 and TRBJ2-2, with a tentative D call TRBD1 (7 bases). CDR1 LGHNA and CDR2 YSLEER come from the germline V gene. The CDR3 sequence is 18 residues long. Trimming shortened V by 2 bases and J by 7 bases, and 23 bases separated the two germline ends. CDR3 amino acids: CASSQRQGGVGRNGELFF. The CDR3 DNA reads TGCGCCAGCAGCCAACGACAGGGCGGGGTGGGGCGTAACGGGGAGCTGTTTTTT.

The sample holds many counts of this clonotype. One end of the junction does not line up with germline, which may come from a read error. The chain has TRBV7-9 and TRBJ2-1; TRBD1 aligns across 8 bases. The germline V gene encodes CDR1 SEHNR and CDR2 FQNEAQ (reference sequence). This CDR3 has 12 residues. CDR3 residues: CASSLAGQGGIF. DNA of the CDR3: TGTGCCAGCAGCTTAGCCGGACAGGGTGGAATCTTC.